This T cell receptor beta chain was found in a study of glioma-infiltrating T cells. In this sample, this clonotype turned up many times. Its antigen is unknown. General study findings and limits: Non-neoplastic patients had below-expected tissue-blood divergence, while all gliomas exceeded expectation. CDR3 overlap between tissue and blood was very small.

The V segment lost 1 base and the J segment 9 bases; nucleotides outside the gene matches: 0. This CDR3 is 12 amino acids long. Germline V gene data show CDR1 as SGHAT and CDR2 as FQNNGV. Amplification of TCR alpha and beta CDR3 regions from RNA used iRepertoire nested multiplex PCR. One entry per CDR3 protein results from TCRdb running MiXCR on the multiplex PCR reads. In the table there are some 85,000 distinct CDR3 sequences, under 30% of which are singletons. The origin of this receptor is a human donor with low-grade glioma or glioblastoma, undergoing nonglioma brain surgery, or in good health (not recorded which). Sequencing was carried out using glioma tissue, nonneoplastic brain tissue, or PBMCs (not recorded which). This sequence joins TRBV11-2 and TRBJ2-1; 7 bases agree with TRBD2. This CDR3 reads CASSLGTSEQFF. The CDR3 bases are TGTGCCAGCAGCTTAGGGACTAGTGAGCAGTTCTTC.